This TCR beta chain was sequenced during a study of spatial heterogeneity in lung cancer. For the study at large: For the average unique TCR and UMI combination, more than 8.5 occurrences appeared in raw reads.

This clonotype was detected many times. The antigen remains undetermined. Overall study findings and caveats: Higher tumor mutation counts went along with higher counts of expanded intratumoral alpha and beta TCRs. Counts of ubiquitous and regional expanded TCRs tracked ubiquitous and regional nonsynonymous mutations, respectively.

Time point here: sample taken at primary tumor resection. The cohort: 70 to 75 early-stage, untreated non-small cell lung cancer patients. Tumor, nontumor lung or frozen PBMC supplied whole RNA that was sequenced unsorted. V lost 3 bases to trimming and J lost 9 bases, with 12 bases between them. Germline V gene lookup returns CDR1 KGHSH and CDR2 LQKENI. The CDR3 is 12 amino acids. MiXCR, run by TCRdb on the 5' RACE reads, gives a single entry per CDR3 protein. The sample shows under 20,000 distinct CDR3 sequences, roughly 5.8% of them seen only once. This rearrangement joins TRBV18 to TRBJ2-7; D uncertain. This specimen was lung tumor tissue, taken at surgery. This TCR was recovered from a female donor with early-stage non-small cell lung cancer. The CDR3 loop is CASSPGGSGQYF. CDR3 bases: TGTGCCAGCTCACCTGGTGGTTCTGGGCAGTACTTC.